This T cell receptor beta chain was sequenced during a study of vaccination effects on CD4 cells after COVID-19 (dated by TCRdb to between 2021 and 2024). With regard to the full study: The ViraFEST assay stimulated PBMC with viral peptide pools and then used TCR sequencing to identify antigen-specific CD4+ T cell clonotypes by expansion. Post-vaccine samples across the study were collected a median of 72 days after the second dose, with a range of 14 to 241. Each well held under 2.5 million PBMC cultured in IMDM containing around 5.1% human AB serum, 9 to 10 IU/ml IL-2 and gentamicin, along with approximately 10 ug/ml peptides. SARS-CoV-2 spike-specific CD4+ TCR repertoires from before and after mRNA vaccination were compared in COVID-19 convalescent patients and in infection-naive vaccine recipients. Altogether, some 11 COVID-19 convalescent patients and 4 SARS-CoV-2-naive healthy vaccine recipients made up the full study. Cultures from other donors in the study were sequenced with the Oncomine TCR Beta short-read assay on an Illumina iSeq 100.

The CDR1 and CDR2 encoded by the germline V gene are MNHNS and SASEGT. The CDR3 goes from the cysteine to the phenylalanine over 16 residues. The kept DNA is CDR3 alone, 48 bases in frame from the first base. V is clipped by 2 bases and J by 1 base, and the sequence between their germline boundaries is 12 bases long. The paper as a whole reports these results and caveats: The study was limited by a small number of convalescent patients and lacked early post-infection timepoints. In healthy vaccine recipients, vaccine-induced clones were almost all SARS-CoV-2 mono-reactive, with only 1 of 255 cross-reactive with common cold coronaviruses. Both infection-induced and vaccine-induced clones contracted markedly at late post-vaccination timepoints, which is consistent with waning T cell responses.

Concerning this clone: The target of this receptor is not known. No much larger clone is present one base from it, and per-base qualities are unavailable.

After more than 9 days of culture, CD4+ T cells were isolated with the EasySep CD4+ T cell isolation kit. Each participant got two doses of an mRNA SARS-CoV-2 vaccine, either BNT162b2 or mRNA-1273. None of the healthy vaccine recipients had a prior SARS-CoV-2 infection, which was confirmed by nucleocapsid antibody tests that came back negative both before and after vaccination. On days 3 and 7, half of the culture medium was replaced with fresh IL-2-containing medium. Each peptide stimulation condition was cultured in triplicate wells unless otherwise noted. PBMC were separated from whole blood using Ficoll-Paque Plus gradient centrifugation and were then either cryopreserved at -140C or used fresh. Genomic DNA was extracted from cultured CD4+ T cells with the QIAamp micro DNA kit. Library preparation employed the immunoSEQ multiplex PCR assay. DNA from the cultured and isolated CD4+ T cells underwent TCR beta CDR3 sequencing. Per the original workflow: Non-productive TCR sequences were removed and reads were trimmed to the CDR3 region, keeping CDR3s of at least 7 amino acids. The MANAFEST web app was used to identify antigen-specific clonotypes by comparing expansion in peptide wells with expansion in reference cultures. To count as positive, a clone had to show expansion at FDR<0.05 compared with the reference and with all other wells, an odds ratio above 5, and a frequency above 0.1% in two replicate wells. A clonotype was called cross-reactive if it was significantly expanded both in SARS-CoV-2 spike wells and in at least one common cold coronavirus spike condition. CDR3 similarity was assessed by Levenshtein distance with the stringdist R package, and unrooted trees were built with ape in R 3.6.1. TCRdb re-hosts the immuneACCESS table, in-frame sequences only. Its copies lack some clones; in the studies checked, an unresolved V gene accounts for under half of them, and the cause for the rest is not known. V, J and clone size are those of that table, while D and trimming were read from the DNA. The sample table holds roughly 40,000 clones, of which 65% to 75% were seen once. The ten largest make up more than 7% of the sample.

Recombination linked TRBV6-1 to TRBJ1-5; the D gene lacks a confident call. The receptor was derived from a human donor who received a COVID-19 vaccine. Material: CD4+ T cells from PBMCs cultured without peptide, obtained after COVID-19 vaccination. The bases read TGTGCCAGCAGTGAACGGAGGGTGAGGAGCAATCAGCCCCAGCATTTT. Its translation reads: CASSERRVRSNQPQHF.